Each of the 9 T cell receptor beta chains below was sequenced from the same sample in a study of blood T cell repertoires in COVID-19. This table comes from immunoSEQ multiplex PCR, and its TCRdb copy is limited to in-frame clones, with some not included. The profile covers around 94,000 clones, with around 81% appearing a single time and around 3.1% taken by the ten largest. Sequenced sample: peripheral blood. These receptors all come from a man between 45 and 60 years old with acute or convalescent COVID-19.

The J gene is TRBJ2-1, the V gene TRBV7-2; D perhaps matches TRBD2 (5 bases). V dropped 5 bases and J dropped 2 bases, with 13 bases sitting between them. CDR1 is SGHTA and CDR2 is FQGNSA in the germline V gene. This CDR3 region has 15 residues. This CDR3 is CASSSPQRPYNEQFF. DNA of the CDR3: TGTGCCAGCAGCAGCCCCCAGCGGCCCTACAATGAGCAGTTCTTC.

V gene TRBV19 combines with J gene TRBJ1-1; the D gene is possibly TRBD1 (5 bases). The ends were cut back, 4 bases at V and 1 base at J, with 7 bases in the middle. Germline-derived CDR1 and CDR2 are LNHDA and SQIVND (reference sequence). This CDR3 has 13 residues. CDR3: CASSNGQNTEAFF. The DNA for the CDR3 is TGTGCCAGTAGTAATGGACAGAACACTGAAGCTTTCTTT.

This CDR3 is CASSALLAGDSGELFF. The CDR3 DNA sequence: TGTGCCAGCAGTGCCCTGCTAGCGGGAGACTCCGGGGAGCTGTTTTTT. This rearrangement joins TRBV27 to TRBJ2-2; 10 bases match TRBD2. The ends lost 5 bases at V and 6 bases at J; junction bases unmatched: 9. CDR3 size: 16 residues. The germline CDR1 and CDR2 sequences are MNHEY and SMNVEV (reference sequence).

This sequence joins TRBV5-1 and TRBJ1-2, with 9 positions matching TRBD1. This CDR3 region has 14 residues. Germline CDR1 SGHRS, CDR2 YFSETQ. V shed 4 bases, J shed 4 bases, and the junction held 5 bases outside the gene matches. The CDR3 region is CASSETGGSYGYTF. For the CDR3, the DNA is TGCGCCAGCAGCGAGACAGGGGGTAGCTATGGCTACACCTTC.

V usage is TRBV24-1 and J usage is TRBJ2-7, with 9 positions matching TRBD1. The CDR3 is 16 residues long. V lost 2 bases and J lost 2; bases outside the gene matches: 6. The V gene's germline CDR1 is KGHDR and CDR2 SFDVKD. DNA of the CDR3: TGTGCCACCAGTGATTCAAGGACAGGGGACCCCTACGAGCAGTACTTC. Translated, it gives CATSDSRTGDPYEQYF.

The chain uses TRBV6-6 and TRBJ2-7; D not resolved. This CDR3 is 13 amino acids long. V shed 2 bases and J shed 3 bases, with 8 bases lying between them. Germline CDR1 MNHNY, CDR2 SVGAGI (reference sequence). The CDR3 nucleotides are TGTGCCAGCAGTTACACAGCCCTCTACGAGCAGTACTTC. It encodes CASSYTALYEQYF.

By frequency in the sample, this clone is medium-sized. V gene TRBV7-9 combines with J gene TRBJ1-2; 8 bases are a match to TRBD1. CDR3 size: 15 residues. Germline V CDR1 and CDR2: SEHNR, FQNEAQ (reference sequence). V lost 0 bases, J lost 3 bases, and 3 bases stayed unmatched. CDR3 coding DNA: TGTGCCAGCAGCTTAGCGACAGGGGCGGACTATGGCTACACCTTC. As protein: CASSLATGADYGYTF.

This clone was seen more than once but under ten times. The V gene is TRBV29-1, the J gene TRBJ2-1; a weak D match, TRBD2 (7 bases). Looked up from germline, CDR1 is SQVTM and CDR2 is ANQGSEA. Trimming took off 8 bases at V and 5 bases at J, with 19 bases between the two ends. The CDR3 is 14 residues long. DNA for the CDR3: TGCAGCTTCTTAAGGGGGGGAGTTAACAATGAGCAGTTCTTC. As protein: CSFLRGGVNNEQFF.

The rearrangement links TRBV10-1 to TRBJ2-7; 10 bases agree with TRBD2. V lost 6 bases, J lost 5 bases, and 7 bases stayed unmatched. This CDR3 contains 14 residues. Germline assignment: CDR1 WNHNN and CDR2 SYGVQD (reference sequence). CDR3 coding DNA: TGCGCCAGCAGCACGGCTAGCGGGGGTAACGAGCAGTACTTC. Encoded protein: CASSTASGGNEQYF.